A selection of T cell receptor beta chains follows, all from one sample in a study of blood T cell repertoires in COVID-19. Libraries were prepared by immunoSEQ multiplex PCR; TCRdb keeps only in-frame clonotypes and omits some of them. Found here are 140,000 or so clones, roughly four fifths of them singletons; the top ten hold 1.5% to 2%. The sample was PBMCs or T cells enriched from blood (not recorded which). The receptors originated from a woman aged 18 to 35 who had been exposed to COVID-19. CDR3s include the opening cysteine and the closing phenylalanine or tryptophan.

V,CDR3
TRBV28,CASSLDRVGNTQYF
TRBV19,CASRDGGGNTEAFF
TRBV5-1,CASSLGLAGGSETQYF
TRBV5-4,CASSMGQDQPQHF
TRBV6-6,CASRELDRGAFF
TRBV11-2,CASSFGGPRGYTF
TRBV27,CASSLSDRRQETQYF
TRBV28,CASSLNREGLGGYTF
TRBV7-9,CASSWDSYNEQFF
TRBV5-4,CASSLTGGGQTQYF
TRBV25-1,CASRQASGNTIYF
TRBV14,CASSQASVGQPQHF
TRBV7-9,CASRPPADSDTEAFF